The T cell receptor beta chain described here comes from a study of neurological immune-mediated disorders. Findings of the study overall: Private repertoires in all groups were suggested by the absence of shared CDR3 amino acid sequences among expanded clones across subjects.

This clonotype showed up many times. Its antigen is not identified. TCRdb used MiXCR to reprocess the 5' RACE reads, holding one entry per CDR3 protein. The table shows about 59,000 distinct CDR3 sequences, with about 24% occurring only once. CDR3 size: 18 residues. Losses at the gene ends were 3 bases for V and 3 bases for J; bases not matched to a gene: 11. Germline-derived CDR1 and CDR2 are SGHRS and YFSETQ. Specified time point: technical triplicate 2. The V call is TRBV5-1, the J call TRBJ2-1, with 11 bases aligning to TRBD2. Sequenced: PBMCs. The source is a man aged 55 to 70 with HTLV-1-associated myelopathy (HAM/TSP). The CDR3 protein is CASSSEPLAGGYYNEQFF. The CDR3 nucleotides read TGCGCCAGCAGCTCGGAACCCTTAGCGGGAGGGTACTACAATGAGCAGTTCTTC.